This is a list of T cell receptor beta chains from one sample in a study of T cell responses to AZD1222 COVID-19 vaccine. Libraries were prepared by immunoSEQ multiplex PCR; TCRdb keeps only in-frame clonotypes and omits some of them. The sample has 180,000 or so clones, around 90% seen once; the top ten hold roughly 2%. The starting material was peripheral blood, obtained 28 days after the second AZD1222 dose. Receptor source: an adult who received the AZD1222 COVID-19 vaccine. Each CDR3 is given without its conserved first and last residue.

v_gene,j_gene,CDR3aa
TRBV28,TRBJ2-1,ASNLAGGLNEQF
TRBV4-1,TRBJ1-1,ASSPGAGGVTEAF
TRBV6-5,TRBJ1-6,ASTRQEGIPLH
TRBV12-3/TRBV12-4,TRBJ1-5,ASTGPGYQPQH
TRBV7-9,TRBJ1-1,ASSLSTTNTEAF
TRBV11-3,TRBJ2-7,ASSLGTGTYEQY
TRBV24-1,TRBJ2-7,ATSGGGEREQY
TRBV19,TRBJ1-6,ARRRQANSPLH
TRBV5-6,TRBJ2-3,ASSPGGRGQNTQY
TRBV5-1,TRBJ2-5,ASSLAGTSFETQY